This section outlines one T cell receptor beta chain sequence together with its context. Its cognate antigen is unknown. V was trimmed by 2 bases and J by 10 bases, leaving 10 bases between them. Germline CDR1 reads MNHEY; CDR2 reads SVGAGI. The CDR3 consists of 12 residues. The data belong to a study of radiation and T cells in renal cell carcinoma. General observations from the study: Baseline intratumoral clonotype presence is unknown without pretreatment biopsies. Top tumor clonotypes rose in blood 2 weeks post-radiation, then contracted.

The protocol was immunoSEQ multiplex PCR, while the TCRdb copy is restricted to in-frame clones and leaves out a portion. Of fewer than 55,000 clones in the sample, less than 85% were seen once. The sample's time point: blood 2 weeks post-SBRT. Documented treatment: 15 Gy SBRT to primary tumor, nephrectomy 4 weeks later. Serial blood draws occurred at baseline and 2 and 4 weeks post-SBRT. This renal cell carcinoma was of the clear cell type. The input for sequencing was blood, taken from a patient whose treatment included radiotherapy and nephrectomy. The receptor was isolated from a woman in her 70s with renal cell carcinoma. V is TRBV6-5 and J is TRBJ2-3; TRBD2 might be the D (5 bases). The CDR3 loop reads CASSYGGFAQYF. In DNA, the CDR3 is TGTGCCAGCAGTTACGGCGGGTTTGCGCAGTATTTT.